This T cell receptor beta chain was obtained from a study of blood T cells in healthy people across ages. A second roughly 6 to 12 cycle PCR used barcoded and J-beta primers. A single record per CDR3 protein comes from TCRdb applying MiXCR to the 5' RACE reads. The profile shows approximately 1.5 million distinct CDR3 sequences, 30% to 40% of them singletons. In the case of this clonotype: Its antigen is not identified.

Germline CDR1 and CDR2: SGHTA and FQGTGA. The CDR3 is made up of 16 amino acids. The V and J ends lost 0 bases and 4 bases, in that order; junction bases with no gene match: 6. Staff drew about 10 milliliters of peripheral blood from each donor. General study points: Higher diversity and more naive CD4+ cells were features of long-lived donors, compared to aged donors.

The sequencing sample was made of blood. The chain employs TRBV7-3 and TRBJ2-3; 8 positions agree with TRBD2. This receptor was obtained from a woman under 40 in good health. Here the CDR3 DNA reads TGTGCCAGCAGCTTAACGGCGGGGGGCGGAGCAGATACGCAGTATTTT. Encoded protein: CASSLTAGGGADTQYF. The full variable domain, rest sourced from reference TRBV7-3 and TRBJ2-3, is GAGVSQTPSNKVTEKGKYVELRCDPISGHTALYWYRQSLGQGPEFLIYFQGTGAADDSGLPNDRFFAVRPEGSVSTLKIQRTERGDSAVYLCASSLTAGGGADTQYFGPGTRLTVL.